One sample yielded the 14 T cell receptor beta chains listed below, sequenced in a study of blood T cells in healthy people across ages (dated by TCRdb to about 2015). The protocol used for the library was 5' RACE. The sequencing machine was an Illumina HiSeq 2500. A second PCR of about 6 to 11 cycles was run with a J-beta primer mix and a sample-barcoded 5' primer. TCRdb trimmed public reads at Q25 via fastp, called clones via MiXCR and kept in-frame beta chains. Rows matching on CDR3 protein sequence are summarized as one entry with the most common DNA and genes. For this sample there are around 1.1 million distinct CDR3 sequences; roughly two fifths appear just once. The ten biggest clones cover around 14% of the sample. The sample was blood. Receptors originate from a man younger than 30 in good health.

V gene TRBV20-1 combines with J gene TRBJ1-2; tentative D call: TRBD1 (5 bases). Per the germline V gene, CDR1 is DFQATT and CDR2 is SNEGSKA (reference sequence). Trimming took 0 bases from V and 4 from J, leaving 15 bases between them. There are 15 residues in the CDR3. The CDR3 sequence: CSARDLGTVLYGYTF. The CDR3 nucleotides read TGCAGTGCTAGAGATCTGGGGACGGTGCTCTATGGCTACACCTTC.

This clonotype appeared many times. The CDR3 reads CASRRRLAGQETQYF. Written as DNA, the CDR3 is TGTGCCAGCAGACGCAGACTGGCAGGACAAGAGACCCAGTACTTC. J is TRBJ2-5 and V is TRBV27, with D unclear. V lost 6 bases to trimming and J lost 2 bases, with 16 bases between them. Germline CDR1 reads MNHEY; CDR2 reads SMNVEV (reference sequence). This CDR3 is 15 amino acids long.

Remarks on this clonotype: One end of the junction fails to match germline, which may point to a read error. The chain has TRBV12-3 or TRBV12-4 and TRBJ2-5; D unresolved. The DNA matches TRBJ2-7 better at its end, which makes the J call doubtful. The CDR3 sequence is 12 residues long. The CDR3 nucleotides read TGTGCCTGCAGTTTCGGGTTGGGCGAGCAGTACTTC. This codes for CACSFGLGEQYF.

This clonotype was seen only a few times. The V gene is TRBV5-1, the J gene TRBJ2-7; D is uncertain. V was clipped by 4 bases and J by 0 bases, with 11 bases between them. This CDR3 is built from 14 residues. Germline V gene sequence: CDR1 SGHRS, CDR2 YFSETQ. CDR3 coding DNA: TGCGCCAGCAGCGACTCTTCAAGCTCCTACGAGCAGTACTTC. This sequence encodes CASSDSSSSYEQYF.

CDR3 protein: CASSRHSRGQQYEQYF. The DNA of the CDR3 is TGTGCCAGCAGTAGACACTCGAGGGGACAACAATACGAGCAGTACTTC. J is TRBJ2-7 and V is TRBV7-2, with D perhaps matching TRBD1 (6 bases). V lost 6 bases to trimming and J lost 4 bases, with 22 bases between them. Germline CDR1 is SGHTA and CDR2 is FQGNSA. CDR3 length: 16 amino acids.

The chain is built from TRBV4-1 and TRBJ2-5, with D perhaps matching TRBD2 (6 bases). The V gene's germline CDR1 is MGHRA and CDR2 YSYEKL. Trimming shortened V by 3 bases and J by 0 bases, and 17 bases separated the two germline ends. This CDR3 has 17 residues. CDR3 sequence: CASSHTPGTPYQETQYF. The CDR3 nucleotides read TGCGCCAGCAGCCACACACCCGGGACTCCGTACCAAGAGACCCAGTACTTC.

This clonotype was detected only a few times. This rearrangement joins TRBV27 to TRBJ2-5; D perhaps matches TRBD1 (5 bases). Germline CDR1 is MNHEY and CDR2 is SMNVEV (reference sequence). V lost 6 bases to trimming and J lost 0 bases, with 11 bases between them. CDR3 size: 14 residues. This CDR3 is CASSERQYQETQYF. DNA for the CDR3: TGTGCCAGCAGCGAACGACAGTACCAAGAGACCCAGTACTTC.

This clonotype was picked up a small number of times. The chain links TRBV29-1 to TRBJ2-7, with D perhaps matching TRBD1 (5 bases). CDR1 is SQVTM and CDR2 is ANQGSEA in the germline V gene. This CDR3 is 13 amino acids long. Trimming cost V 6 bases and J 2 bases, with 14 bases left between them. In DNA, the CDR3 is TGCAGCGTAAAGGGGAAAGTAACCTACGAGCAGTACTTC. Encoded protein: CSVKGKVTYEQYF.

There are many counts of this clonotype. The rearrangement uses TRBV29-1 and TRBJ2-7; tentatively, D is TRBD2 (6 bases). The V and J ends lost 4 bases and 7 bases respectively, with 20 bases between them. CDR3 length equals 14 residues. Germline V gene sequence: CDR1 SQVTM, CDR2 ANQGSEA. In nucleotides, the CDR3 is TGCAGCGTTGTCAGTAGTACGGGAGACAATGAGCAGTACTTC. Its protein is CSVVSSTGDNEQYF.

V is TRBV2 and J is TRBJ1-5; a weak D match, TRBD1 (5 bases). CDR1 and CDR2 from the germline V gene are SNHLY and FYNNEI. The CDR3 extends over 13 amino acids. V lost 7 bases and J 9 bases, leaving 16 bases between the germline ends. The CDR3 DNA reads TGTGCCAGCACTCCGGGACCCAAGAGGCCCCAGCATTTT. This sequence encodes CASTPGPKRPQHF. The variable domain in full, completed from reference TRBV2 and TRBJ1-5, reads EPEVTQTPSHQVTQMGQEVILRCVPISNHLYFYWYRQILGQKVEFLVSFYNNEISEKSEIFDDQFSVERPDGSNFTLKIRSTKLEDSAMYFCASTPGPKRPQHFGDGTRLSIL.

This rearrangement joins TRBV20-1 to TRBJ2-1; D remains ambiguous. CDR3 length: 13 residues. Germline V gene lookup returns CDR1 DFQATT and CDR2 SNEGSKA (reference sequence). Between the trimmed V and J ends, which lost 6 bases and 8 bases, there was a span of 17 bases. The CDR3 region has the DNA TGCAGTGCGCCTCCCCCGGCTTCTGATGAGCAGTTCTTC. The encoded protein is CSAPPPASDEQFF.

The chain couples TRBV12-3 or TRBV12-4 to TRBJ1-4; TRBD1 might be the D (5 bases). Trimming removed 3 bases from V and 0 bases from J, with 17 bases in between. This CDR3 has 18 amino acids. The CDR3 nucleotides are TGTGCCAGCAGTTTCCTTACCGGGACCCAGGCAACTAATGAAAAACTGTTTTTT. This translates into CASSFLTGTQATNEKLFF.

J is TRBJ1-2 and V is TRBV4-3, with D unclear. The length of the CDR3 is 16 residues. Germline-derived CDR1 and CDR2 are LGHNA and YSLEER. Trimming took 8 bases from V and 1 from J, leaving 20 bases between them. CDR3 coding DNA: TGCGCCAGCCAAGTTCCCATAGGGCGACTTAACTATGGCTACACCTTC. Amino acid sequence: CASQVPIGRLNYGYTF.

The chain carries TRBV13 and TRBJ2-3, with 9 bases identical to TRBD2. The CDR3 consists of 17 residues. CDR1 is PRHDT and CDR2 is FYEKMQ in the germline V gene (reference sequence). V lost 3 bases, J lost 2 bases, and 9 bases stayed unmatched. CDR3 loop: CASSFSEAGGLTDTQYF. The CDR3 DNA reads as TGTGCCAGCAGCTTTTCGGAAGCGGGGGGCCTCACAGATACGCAGTATTTT.